This T cell receptor beta chain was sequenced in a study of blood T cell repertoires in COVID-19. Across the whole study: From T cells, B-cell-depleted T cells, or PBMCs came the material, which was cDNA or gDNA.

The CDR3 loop spans 15 amino acids. CDR1 and CDR2 (germline): SGHDT, YYEEEE. Trimming removed 3 bases from V and 3 bases from J, with 14 bases in between. Under the authors' procedure: Estimation of nucleated cell counts relied on the amplification of reference gene primers. Only in-frame clones appear in the TCRdb table, and some are missing; sequencing was by immunoSEQ multiplex PCR. Clone size and the V and J calls come from that table; the DNA yielded D and trimming. The sample includes approximately 470,000 clones, about 85% seen only once; the top ten take approximately 0.7%. The chain is built from TRBV5-6 and TRBJ2-3; TRBD2 is a possible D gene (6 bases). The receptor's source is a woman in her late teens or twenties who had recovered from COVID-19. The source material was PBMCs or T cells enriched from blood (not recorded which). CDR3 nucleotide sequence: TGTGCCAGCAGCTCTCGCGGGACTCAGACAGATACGCAGTATTTT. It codes for CASSSRGTQTDTQYF.